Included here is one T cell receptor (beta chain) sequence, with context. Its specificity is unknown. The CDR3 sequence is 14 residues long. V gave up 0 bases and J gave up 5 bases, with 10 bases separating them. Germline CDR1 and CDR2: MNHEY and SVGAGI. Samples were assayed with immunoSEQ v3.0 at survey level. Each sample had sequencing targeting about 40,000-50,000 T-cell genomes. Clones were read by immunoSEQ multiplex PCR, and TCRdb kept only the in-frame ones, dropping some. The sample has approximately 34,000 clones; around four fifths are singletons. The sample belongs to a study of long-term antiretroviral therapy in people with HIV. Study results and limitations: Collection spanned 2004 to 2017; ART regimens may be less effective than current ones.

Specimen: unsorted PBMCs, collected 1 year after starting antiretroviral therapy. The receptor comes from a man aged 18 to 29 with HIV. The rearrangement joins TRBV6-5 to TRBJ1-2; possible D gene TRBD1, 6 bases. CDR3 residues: CASSYSRTEYGYTF. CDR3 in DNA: TGTGCCAGCAGTTACTCGAGGACAGAATATGGCTACACCTTC.